This is a list of T cell receptor beta chains from one sample in a study of Graves' ophthalmopathy and Graves' hyperthyroidism. MiXCR was run by TCRdb on the multiplex PCR reads, yielding one entry per CDR3 protein. The top ten clones hold roughly 44% of a sample with about 220,000 distinct CDR3 sequences, 20% to 25% of them seen once. The source material was peripheral blood. The receptors were gathered from a woman aged 45-59 years with Graves' ophthalmopathy. Each CDR3 is given with its conserved first and last residue. A D gene is named only where the DNA matches it firmly. Rows give clone size only sometimes, using once, few, many, or a class for an expanded clone.

CASSTGPLKKTQYF	TGTGCCAGCTCAACGGGACCGCTGAAGAAGACCCAGTACTTC	TRBJ2-5	TRBV18	-	-
CASSYFPGGSQPQHF	TGTGCCAGCAGTTACTTTCCAGGGGGTAGTCAGCCCCAGCATTTT	TRBJ1-5	TRBV6-5	TRBD1	many
CSARDGRGPYGYTF	TGCAGTGCTAGAGATGGCAGAGGGCCCTATGGCTACACCTTC	TRBJ1-2	TRBV20-1	-	many
CASSLGHLTGELFF	TGTGCTAGCAGCTTAGGACACCTCACCGGGGAGCTGTTTTTT	TRBJ2-2	TRBV7-7	-	many
CASSPSLTTEAFF	TGTGCCAGCTCACCATCTCTTACCACTGAAGCTTTCTTT	TRBJ1-1	TRBV18	-	many
CVSSPGSDPRYEQYF	TGTGTCAGCAGCCCCGGGAGTGATCCACGCTACGAGCAGTACTTC	TRBJ2-7	TRBV11-2	-	-
CASSQGVTSGKETQYF	TGTGCCAGCAGCCAAGGAGTAACTAGCGGGAAAGAGACCCAGTACTTC	TRBJ2-5	TRBV4-2	TRBD2	many
CASSSRDSYGYTF	TGTGCCAGTTCGTCCCGGGACAGCTATGGCTACACCTTC	TRBJ1-2	TRBV19	TRBD1	many
CASRGTGRIYGYTF	TGTGCCAGCAGGGGGACAGGGAGAATCTATGGCTACACCTTC	TRBJ1-2	TRBV6-1	TRBD1	many
CASSSRTASYEQYF	TGTGCCAGCAGCTCCAGGACAGCCTCCTACGAGCAGTACTTC	TRBJ2-7	TRBV7-2	-	many
CASSLAGTENSPLHF	TGTGCCAGCAGCTTAGCAGGGACAGAGAATTCACCCCTCCACTTT	TRBJ1-6	TRBV7-9	TRBD1	many
CASSPEMGEQYF	TGTGCCAGCAGCCCCGAGATGGGGGAGCAGTACTTC	TRBJ2-7	TRBV7-2	-	many
CASSKPWGPGDNSPLHF	TGTGCCAGCAGTAAACCTTGGGGGCCTGGAGATAATTCACCCCTCCACTTT	TRBJ1-6	TRBV27	-	-
CASSVRGQGGRETQYF	TGTGCCAGCAGCGTGAGGGGCCAGGGGGGTCGGGAGACCCAGTACTTC	TRBJ2-5	TRBV7-9	-	many
CASSRGGVGTDTQYF	TGTGCCAGCAGCCGCGGGGGGGTCGGCACAGATACGCAGTATTTT	TRBJ2-3	TRBV28	TRBD2	-
CASSLRTGPGELFF	TGTGCCAGCAGCCTCCGGACAGGGCCCGGGGAGCTGTTTTTT	TRBJ2-2	TRBV2	TRBD1	-
CASTKGGLNTEAFF	TGTGCCAGCACCAAAGGCGGATTGAACACTGAAGCTTTCTTT	TRBJ1-1	TRBV6-1	-	once
CASTQTSGSPYEQYF	TGTGCCAGCACCCAGACTAGCGGGAGCCCCTACGAGCAGTACTTC	TRBJ2-7	TRBV6-1	TRBD2	many
CASSYQESQYF	TGTGCCAGCAGTTACCAGGAGAGCCAGTACTTC	TRBJ2-5	TRBV27	-	-
CASTETGRPYEQYF	TGTGCCAGCACTGAAACGGGCAGACCCTACGAGCAGTACTTC	TRBJ2-7	TRBV28	-	many
CASIGRGAPLHF	TGTGCCAGCATCGGCAGGGGCGCACCCCTCCACTTT	TRBJ1-6	TRBV6-1	-	-
CSAATGTSGVYEQYF	TGCAGTGCCGCAACCGGGACTAGCGGGGTTTACGAGCAGTACTTC	TRBJ2-7	TRBV20-1	TRBD2	-
CASRVRSTGFGANVLTF	TGTGCCAGCAGGGTGCGCTCTACAGGGTTTGGGGCCAACGTCCTGACTTTC	TRBJ2-6	TRBV28	-	many
CSATSDYGYTF	TGCAGTGCTACATCGGACTATGGCTACACCTTC	TRBJ1-2	TRBV20-1	-	-
CASSPVGLAGGPWETQYF	TGTGCCAGCAGCCCCGTCGGTCTAGCGGGAGGGCCCTGGGAGACCCAGTACTTC	TRBJ2-5	TRBV11-2	TRBD2	many
CASRGLRGVGSPLHF	TGTGCCAGTAGGGGATTGAGGGGTGTCGGTTCACCCCTCCACTTT	TRBJ1-6	TRBV6-1	-	-
CASSLPILGLRGTDTQYF	TGTGCCAGCAGCTTGCCTATCTTGGGGTTGCGGGGCACAGATACGCAGTATTTT	TRBJ2-3	TRBV7-2	-	many
CASSRDGTEAFF	TGCGCCAGCAGCAGGGACGGAACTGAAGCTTTCTTT	TRBJ1-1	TRBV5-1	-	few
CASKQGNIQYF	TGTGCCAGTAAACAGGGAAACATTCAGTACTTC	TRBJ2-4	TRBV19	-	few
CASSTSATSLGEQYF	TGTGCCAGCAGCACATCTGCGACTAGTCTTGGCGAGCAGTACTTC	TRBJ2-7	TRBV9	-	few
CASSAHPSGPMEQYF	TGTGCCAGCAGCGCCCACCCTAGCGGGCCCATGGAGCAGTACTTC	TRBJ2-7	TRBV7-3	TRBD2	many
CASSIPMGGLDEQYF	TGTGCCAGCAGTATCCCGATGGGGGGCCTCGACGAGCAGTACTTC	TRBJ2-7	TRBV28	-	many
CASIPGAGTEAFF	TGTGCCAGCATCCCAGGGGCGGGCACTGAAGCTTTCTTT	TRBJ1-1	TRBV7-9	-	-
CASSARQGGETQYF	TGTGCCAGCAGTGCCAGACAGGGCGGGGAGACCCAGTACTTC	TRBJ2-5	TRBV6-1	TRBD1	many
CATSVAGLGFFGGYNF	TGTGCCACCAGTGTCGCTGGACTGGGCTTTTTCGGGGGCTACAACTTC	TRBJ1-2	TRBV24-1	-	-
CASSYSRPGTGSGSPLHF	TGTGCCAGCAGTTACTCTCGTCCCGGGACAGGTTCAGGGTCACCCCTCCACTTT	TRBJ1-6	TRBV6-5	TRBD1	-
CASSFLSTSAGELFF	TGTGCCAGCAGTTTTCTGTCTACGTCTGCCGGGGAGCTGTTTTTT	TRBJ2-2	TRBV12-3/TRBV12-4	-	many
CASSLVSGPTEAFF	TGTGCCAGCAGCTTAGTATCAGGGCCCACTGAAGCTTTCTTT	TRBJ1-1	TRBV7-8	-	many
CASSSISGRARPSADEQYF	TGTGCCAGCAGTTCAATTAGCGGGAGGGCCAGGCCGTCGGCCGACGAGCAGTACTTC	TRBJ2-7	TRBV27	TRBD2	-
CASGDQRVQETQYF	TGTGCCAGCGGCGATCAGCGGGTCCAAGAGACCCAGTACTTC	TRBJ2-5	TRBV7-9	-	many